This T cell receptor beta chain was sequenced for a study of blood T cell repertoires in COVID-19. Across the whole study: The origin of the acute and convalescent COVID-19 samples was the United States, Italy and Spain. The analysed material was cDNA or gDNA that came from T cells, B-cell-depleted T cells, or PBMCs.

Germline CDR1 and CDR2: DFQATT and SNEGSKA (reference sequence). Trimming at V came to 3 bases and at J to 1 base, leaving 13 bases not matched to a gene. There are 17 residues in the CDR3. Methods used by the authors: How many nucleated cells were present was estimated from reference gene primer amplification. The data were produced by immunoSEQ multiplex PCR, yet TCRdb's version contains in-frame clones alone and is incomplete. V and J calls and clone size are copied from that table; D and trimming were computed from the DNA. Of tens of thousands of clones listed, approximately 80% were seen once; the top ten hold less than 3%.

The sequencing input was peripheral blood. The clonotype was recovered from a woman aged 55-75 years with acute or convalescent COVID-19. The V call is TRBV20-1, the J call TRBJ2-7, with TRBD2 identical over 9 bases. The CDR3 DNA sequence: TGCAGTGCTAGTTACTTCGATCAGGGACTAGCATCCTACGAGCAGTACTTC. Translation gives CSASYFDQGLASYEQYF.